These 21 T cell receptor beta chains originate from one sample sequenced in a study of T cell changes during pregnancy in multiple sclerosis. Assay: immunoSEQ multiplex PCR; the TCRdb copy retains only in-frame clones and omits some. The sample has approximately 40,000 clones, 80% to 95% seen once; the top ten hold approximately 5.1%. The material sequenced was CD8+ T cells from peripheral blood mononuclear cells, taken in the third trimester of pregnancy. These receptor sequences come from a female donor with multiple sclerosis, enrolled in a pregnancy study.

The chain joins TRBV11-2 to TRBJ2-1; possible D gene TRBD2, 6 bases. Trimming stripped 11 bases from V and 0 bases from J, with 14 bases between. CDR3 length equals 14 residues. Germline CDR1 is SGHAT and CDR2 is FQNNGV. CDR3 bases: TGTGCCTCGTCGGGAGTTAACTCCTACAATGAGCAGTTCTTC. Translating gives CASSGVNSYNEQFF.

The V gene is TRBV9, the J gene TRBJ2-1; D remains unclear. CDR1 is SGDLS, CDR2 YYNGEE, per germline. V shed 0 bases and J shed 5 bases, with 12 bases lying between them. CDR3 size: 15 residues. CDR3 sequence reads: CASSVVGMADNEQFF. For the CDR3, the DNA is TGTGCCAGCAGCGTAGTAGGAATGGCGGACAATGAGCAGTTCTTC.

In this sample, this clone turned up a few times. This chain links TRBV25-1 with TRBJ1-2; D is unresolved. CDR3 length: 12 residues. In germline, CDR1 is MGHDK, CDR2 SYGVNS. V was shortened by 2 bases and J by 6 bases, with 7 bases between the two germline ends. CDR3 sequence reads: CASSEVGNGYTF. DNA for the CDR3: TGTGCCAGCAGTGAAGTGGGCAATGGCTACACCTTC.

V and J are TRBV7-9 and TRBJ1-1; D may be TRBD1 (5 bases). The CDR3 extends over 15 amino acids. Germline V CDR1 and CDR2: SEHNR, FQNEAQ (reference sequence). Trimming took 3 bases from V and 5 from J, leaving 16 bases between them. CDR3 sequence: CASSFFGNRGTEAFF. The CDR3 DNA is TGTGCCAGCAGCTTTTTTGGCAACCGGGGGACTGAAGCTTTCTTT.

The chain combines TRBV2 with TRBJ2-2, with 9 bases lining up with TRBD1. The germline V gene has CDR1 SNHLY and CDR2 FYNNEI. This CDR3 contains 16 residues. V shed 6 bases, J shed 1 base, and the junction held 6 bases outside the gene matches. The CDR3 DNA is TGTGCCAGCAGAGAACAGGGGGCAAAGAACACCGGGGAGCTGTTTTTT. This sequence encodes CASREQGAKNTGELFF.

This chain connects TRBV5-5 to TRBJ2-7; 10 positions agree with TRBD1. Germline values: CDR1 SGHKS, CDR2 YYEKEE (reference sequence). V trimming: 4 bases; J trimming: 2 bases; junction bases outside the gene matches: 6. The length of the CDR3 is 15 residues. CDR3 sequence reads: CASSNSGTGAYEQYF. The CDR3 DNA sequence: TGTGCCAGCAGCAATTCCGGGACAGGGGCCTACGAGCAGTACTTC.

The J gene is TRBJ2-1, the V gene TRBV4-1; D ambiguous. The CDR3 contains 18 residues. From germline, CDR1 is MGHRA and CDR2 YSYEKL. V shed 0 bases and J shed 0 bases, with 15 bases lying between them. This chain's CDR3 is CASSQDLGASASYNEQFF. CDR3 nucleotides: TGCGCCAGCAGCCAAGATTTGGGCGCGTCGGCCTCCTACAATGAGCAGTTCTTC.

The rearrangement links TRBV27 to TRBJ2-1; TRBD1 agrees at 12 bases. Trimming cost V 10 bases and J 2 bases; bases outside gene matches: 6. The germline V gene encodes CDR1 MNHEY and CDR2 SMNVEV (reference sequence). This CDR3 comprises 15 residues. The CDR3 DNA follows: TGTGCCACCGGGACAGGGGGCAGTCCCTACAATGAGCAGTTCTTC. This codes for CATGTGGSPYNEQFF.

This chain connects TRBV4-1 to TRBJ1-2, with 9 bases matching TRBD1. V dropped 6 bases and J dropped 8; count of bases not matched to a gene: 7. CDR1 and CDR2 from the germline V gene are MGHRA and YSYEKL. The CDR3 loop spans 13 amino acids. CDR3 loop: CASSPGQGNGYTF. DNA of the CDR3: TGCGCCAGCAGTCCGGGACAGGGAAACGGCTACACCTTC.

As for this clone: Other DNA sequences in this specimen translate into the identical CDR3. The CDR3 sequence: CASSSNYEQYF. As DNA, the CDR3 is TGTGCCAGCAGCTCCAATTACGAGCAGTACTTC. The chain joins TRBV7-9 to TRBJ2-7, with D hard to call. The CDR3 has 11 amino acids. V was clipped by 4 bases and J by 4 bases, with 5 bases between them. Germline V gene sequence: CDR1 SEHNR, CDR2 FQNEAQ (reference sequence).

The chain combines TRBV10-3 with TRBJ2-6; D possibly corresponds to TRBD2 (5 bases). The CDR3 totals 16 residues. Between the trimmed V and J ends, which lost 7 bases and 4 bases, there was a span of 17 bases. In germline, CDR1 is ENHRY, CDR2 SYGVKD. The CDR3 loop is CAITTGLPLGANVLTF. The CDR3 bases are TGTGCCATCACCACGGGGTTGCCGCTGGGGGCCAACGTCCTGACTTTC.

V usage is TRBV4-2 and J usage is TRBJ2-5, with 14 bases identical to TRBD2. Gene TRBJ2-7 matches the end of the DNA better, so the J call may be wrong. The CDR3 is made up of 16 amino acids. Germline V gene sequence: CDR1 LGHNA, CDR2 YNFKEQ. This CDR3 reads CASSQGLAGEVYEQYF. CDR3 nucleotide sequence: TGTGCCAGCAGCCAGGGACTAGCGGGGGAGGTCTACGAGCAGTACTTC.

The gene calls are TRBV7-2 and TRBJ2-2; 8 nucleotides match TRBD2. The CDR3 has 16 amino acids. Germline V gene sequence: CDR1 SGHTA, CDR2 FQGNSA. J was trimmed by 4 bases and V by 5 bases; bases with no gene match: 9. DNA of the CDR3: TGTGCCAGCAGCGTAGTCCGGCTAGCGGGCACCGGGGAGCTGTTTTTT. Amino acids: CASSVVRLAGTGELFF. Together with reference TRBV7-2 and TRBJ2-2, the CDR3 gives the full variable domain: GAGVSQSPSNKVTEKGKDVELRCDPISGHTALYWYRQSLGQGLEFLIYFQGNSAPDKSGLPSDRFSAERTGGSVSTLTIQRTQQEDSAVYLCASSVVRLAGTGELFFGEGSRLTVL.

CDR3 in DNA: TGTGCCATCATGGGCGGGACAGGGGCTTACAATGAGCAGTTCTTC. Translation gives CAIMGGTGAYNEQFF. V and J are TRBV10-3 and TRBJ2-1; 10 bases are shared with TRBD1. The length of the CDR3 is 15 residues. Germline V gene lookup returns CDR1 ENHRY and CDR2 SYGVKD. Trimming took 7 bases from V and 4 from J; bases not matched to a gene: 7.

V gene TRBV7-9 combines with J gene TRBJ1-1; no firm D call. Trimming shortened V by 8 bases and J by 0 bases, and 7 bases separated the two germline ends. The germline V gene has CDR1 SEHNR and CDR2 FQNEAQ (reference sequence). This CDR3 is 12 amino acids long. In DNA form, the CDR3 reads TGTGCCAGCCGTAAAATGAACACTGAAGCTTTCTTT. Its translation is CASRKMNTEAFF.

The chain links TRBV7-9 to TRBJ1-1; D may be TRBD1 (5 bases). The CDR3 loop spans 13 amino acids. The V gene's germline CDR1 is SEHNR and CDR2 FQNEAQ (reference sequence). Trimming took 4 bases from V and 5 from J, leaving 11 bases between them. CDR3 region: CASSSGGATEAFF. As DNA, the CDR3 is TGTGCCAGCAGCTCAGGAGGGGCTACTGAAGCTTTCTTT.

This chain connects TRBV28 to TRBJ2-1; TRBD1 might be the D (5 bases). This CDR3 region has 15 residues. Trimming took 0 bases from V and 0 from J, leaving 6 bases between them. Looked up from germline, CDR1 is MDHEN and CDR2 is SYDVKM. DNA of the CDR3: TGTGCCAGCAGTTTATGGCAGGGCTCCTACAATGAGCAGTTCTTC. This encodes CASSLWQGSYNEQFF.

The gene calls are TRBV18 and TRBJ2-1; perhaps TRBD2 as D (6 bases). V was trimmed by 1 base and J by 4 bases, leaving 14 bases between them. Looked up from germline, CDR1 is KGHSH and CDR2 is LQKENI. This CDR3 is built from 16 residues. The CDR3 spells CASSPRSDYLYNEQFF. The CDR3 nucleotides are TGTGCCAGCTCACCACGTTCGGACTATTTATACAATGAGCAGTTCTTC. The entire variable domain, with the rest obtained from reference TRBV18 and TRBJ2-1, is as follows: NAGVMQNPRHLVRRRGQEARLRCSPMKGHSHVYWYRQLPEEGLKFMVYLQKENIIDESGMPKERFSAEFPKEGPSILRIQQVVRGDSAAYFCASSPRSDYLYNEQFFGPGTRLTVL.

The CDR3 DNA is TGTGCCAGCAGTTTAATCCGCACAGGGGGTGGAAACACCATATATTTT. Its translation is CASSLIRTGGGNTIYF. The chain employs TRBV28 and TRBJ1-3, with TRBD1 identical over 8 bases. The CDR3 covers 16 residues. Germline-derived CDR1 and CDR2 are MDHEN and SYDVKM. The V gene end was trimmed by 2 bases and the J gene end by 3 bases; junction bases not matched to a gene: 6.

This clone is a singleton in its sample. The chain is built from TRBV28 and TRBJ2-7; TRBD1 aligns across 9 bases. This CDR3 has 13 amino acids. Germline CDR1 reads MDHEN; CDR2 reads SYDVKM. V shed 6 bases and J 5 bases; nucleotides not matched to a gene: 5. The CDR3 spells CASRDRGFDEQYF. Here the CDR3 DNA reads TGTGCCAGCAGAGACAGGGGGTTCGACGAGCAGTACTTC.

The chain is built from TRBV7-8 and TRBJ1-5; D uncertain. The CDR3 is 13 amino acids. With 8 bases removed from V and 5 bases from J, the gap between germline ends came to 13 bases. CDR1 and CDR2 (germline): SGHVS, FQNEAQ. CDR3 DNA sequence: TGTGCCAGCTCCCGGGTTATCGATCAGCCCCAGCATTTT. It translates to CASSRVIDQPQHF.